This T cell receptor beta chain is from a study of T-cell memory formation after mild COVID-19. On the study more broadly: TCR clusters were mostly donor specific. Study-wide results and limits: Within pre-infection memory, some responding clones were found, suggesting cross-reactive memory joined. For contracting clones, CD4+ ones sat mainly in CM and EM, CD8+ in EMRA.

TCRdb called the 5' RACE reads again in MiXCR, with one record for every CDR3 protein. Of some 120,000 distinct CDR3 sequences in the sample, more than 15% were seen once. V was cut by 4 bases and J by 6 bases, with 10 bases left in between. The CDR3 is made up of 13 amino acids. In germline, CDR1 is SGHRS, CDR2 YFSETQ. This clonotype showed up just a few times. Its cognate antigen is unknown. This TCR derives from a man aged 18 to 35 who had mild COVID-19 (a few samples of this study predate the infection). Cell type and time point are not known. The rearrangement joins TRBV5-1 to TRBJ2-2; D may be TRBD1 or TRBD2 (6 bases each). Sequenced: PBMCs or a T cell subset sorted from them (not recorded which). CDR3 loop: CASSAGGAGELFF. The DNA for the CDR3 is TGCGCCAGCAGCGCCGGGGGCGCCGGGGAGCTGTTTTTT. Filled out from reference TRBV5-1 and TRBJ2-2, the complete variable domain reads KAGVTQTPRYLIKTRGQQVTLSCSPISGHRSVSWYQQTPGQGLQFLFEYFSETQRNKGNFPGRFSGRQFSNSRSEMNVSTLELGDSALYLCASSAGGAGELFFGEGSRLTVL.